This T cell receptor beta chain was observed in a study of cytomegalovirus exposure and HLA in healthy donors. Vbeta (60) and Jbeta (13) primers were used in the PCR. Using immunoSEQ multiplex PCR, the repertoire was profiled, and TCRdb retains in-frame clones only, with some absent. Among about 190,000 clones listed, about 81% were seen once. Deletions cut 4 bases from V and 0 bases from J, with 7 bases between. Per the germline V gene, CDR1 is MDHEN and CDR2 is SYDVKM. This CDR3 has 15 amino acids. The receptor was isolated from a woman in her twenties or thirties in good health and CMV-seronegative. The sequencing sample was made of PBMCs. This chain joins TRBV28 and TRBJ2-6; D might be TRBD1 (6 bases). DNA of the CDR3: TGTGCCAGCAGTTCCAGGGGCTCTGGGGCCAACGTCCTGACTTTC. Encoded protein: CASSSRGSGANVLTF.